The rows below give T cell receptor beta chains drawn from one sample of a study of blood T cell repertoires in COVID-19. Clones were sequenced by immunoSEQ multiplex PCR, and TCRdb holds only the in-frame ones, with some missing. The profile shows around 250,000 clones, about 90% of them singletons. The sequenced sample consisted of PBMCs or T cells enriched from blood (not recorded which). The receptors shown here come from a man in his fifties or sixties who had been exposed to COVID-19. The CDR3 runs from the conserved cysteine through the conserved F or W. Each record gives: CDR3 protein, CDR3 DNA, D gene, V gene, J gene, clone size, CDR3 length. D genes are given only for firm matches. Clone size, where shown, is once, few, many, or a class for clones that have expanded.

CASSESSRASGYTF	TGCGCCAGCAGTGAATCGTCGAGGGCCTCTGGCTACACCTTC	-	TRBV10-2	TRBJ1-2	once	14
CASSRDREIYEQYF	TGCGCCAGCAGCAGGGACAGGGAGATCTACGAGCAGTACTTC	TRBD1	TRBV5-1	TRBJ2-7	-	14
CASSLAAGGYEQYF	TGTGCCAGCAGCTTAGCAGCGGGGGGCTACGAGCAGTACTTC	TRBD2	TRBV7-3	TRBJ2-7	few	14
CASSYSLAYSYEQYF	TGTGCCAGCAGTTACTCCCTAGCGTACTCCTACGAGCAGTACTTC	-	TRBV6-5	TRBJ2-7	-	15
CASRAGTGPYEQYF	TGTGCCAGCAGGGCCGGGACAGGGCCCTACGAGCAGTACTTC	TRBD1	TRBV27	TRBJ2-7	-	14
CASTSGGVGPQHF	TGTGCCAGTACCTCGGGGGGGGTGGGACCCCAGCATTTT	-	TRBV19	TRBJ1-5	once	13
CASSLLGLRSTDTQYF	TGTGCCAGCAGTTTACTTGGTTTGAGAAGCACAGATACGCAGTATTTT	-	TRBV7-3	TRBJ2-3	-	16
CASSLGTIRETQYF	TGCGCCAGCAGCTTGGGGACAATTCGGGAGACCCAGTACTTC	-	TRBV5-1	TRBJ2-5	-	14
CASSSRQGASGNEQFF	TGTGCCAGCAGCTCCCGACAGGGGGCCTCAGGCAATGAGCAGTTCTTC	TRBD1	TRBV13	TRBJ2-1	-	16
CASSPLSRDRADTEAFF	TGTGCCAGCAGCCCCCTCAGTAGAGACAGGGCGGACACTGAAGCTTTCTTT	TRBD1	TRBV7-9	TRBJ1-1	once	17
CASSLAPVLGVNEQFF	TGCGCCAGCAGCTTGGCGCCGGTACTGGGAGTGAATGAGCAGTTCTTC	-	TRBV5-1	TRBJ2-1	-	16
CASSGLPTGMTEAFF	TGCGCCAGCAGCGGACTCCCGACAGGGATGACTGAAGCTTTCTTT	TRBD1	TRBV5-1	TRBJ1-1	-	15
CASSQVSGSGYTF	TGTGCCAGCAGCCAAGTGTCAGGGTCGGGCTACACCTTC	-	TRBV3-1/TRBV3-2	TRBJ1-2	-	13
CASGLVPGRDTQYF	TGTGCTAGTGGTTTGGTACCGGGTAGGGATACGCAGTATTTT	-	TRBV12-5	TRBJ2-3	-	14
CASSLDARGYTF	TGTGCCAGCAGCTTAGACGCGAGGGGCTACACCTTC	-	TRBV7-2	TRBJ1-2	-	12
CAWTRRGRGVEEKLFF	TGTGCCTGGACAAGGAGGGGGCGCGGGGTGGAAGAAAAACTGTTTTTT	TRBD1	TRBV30	TRBJ1-4	-	16
CASRRGKNTEAFF	TGTGCCAGCAGAAGGGGAAAGAACACTGAAGCTTTCTTT	-	TRBV6-5	TRBJ1-1	-	13
CASSLDPLPGCQFF	TGTGCCAGCAGCTTAGATCCGCTGCCCGGGTGCCAGTTCTTC	-	TRBV11-3	TRBJ2-1	-	14
CASSVNSQYSGKLFF	TGTGCCAGCAGCGTAAATTCTCAATACTCCGGAAAACTGTTTTTT	-	TRBV9	TRBJ1-4	-	15
CAWSVPDRDYTEAFF	TGTGCCTGGAGTGTACCCGACAGGGACTACACTGAAGCTTTCTTT	TRBD1	TRBV30	TRBJ1-1	-	15
CASSLQGEQTQYF	TGCGCCAGCAGCTTACAGGGGGAACAGACCCAGTACTTC	TRBD1	TRBV5-1	TRBJ2-5	-	13
CASRTKNIQYF	TGTGCCAGTAGAACCAAAAACATTCAGTACTTC	-	TRBV25-1	TRBJ2-4	-	11
CASSGPRGSTYNEQFF	TGTGCCAGCAGTGGACCCCGGGGTTCCACCTACAATGAGCAGTTCTTC	-	TRBV2	TRBJ2-1	-	16
CASSLSSQYQETQYF	TGCGCCAGCAGCTTGTCTAGCCAGTACCAAGAGACCCAGTACTTC	-	TRBV5-1	TRBJ2-5	-	15
CASSPPDSANYGYTF	TGTGCCAGCAGTCCCCCGGACTCAGCTAACTATGGCTACACCTTC	-	TRBV4-2	TRBJ1-2	-	15
CASSLVGTGDGYTF	TGTGCCAGCAGCTTGGTTGGGACAGGGGACGGCTACACCTTC	TRBD1	TRBV5-4	TRBJ1-2	-	14
CASSPVNQPQHF	TGTGCCAGCAGTCCAGTCAATCAGCCCCAGCATTTT	-	TRBV28	TRBJ1-5	-	12
CASSRTSGALLSGELFF	TGCGCCAGCAGCCGGACTAGCGGGGCTCTCCTGAGCGGGGAGCTGTTTTTT	TRBD2	TRBV5-1	TRBJ2-2	-	17
CASEQGDQPQHF	TGTGCCAGCGAGCAGGGGGATCAGCCCCAGCATTTT	TRBD1	TRBV12-3/TRBV12-4	TRBJ1-5	-	12
CASSGGATNEKLFF	TGTGCCAGCTCTGGGGGGGCAACTAATGAAAAACTGTTTTTT	-	TRBV28	TRBJ1-4	-	14
CATRQSYNSPLHF	TGTGCCACAAGACAGTCATATAATTCACCCCTCCACTTT	-	TRBV6-5	TRBJ1-6	once	13
CASSSQGFRQPQHF	TGTGCCAGCAGTTCACAGGGTTTTCGGCAGCCCCAGCATTTT	-	TRBV28	TRBJ1-5	-	14
CASSLTTGQSTEAFF	TGTGCCAGCAGTTTGACGACAGGGCAAAGCACTGAAGCTTTCTTT	TRBD1	TRBV28	TRBJ1-1	-	15
CASSVQGGSSYEQYF	TGTGCCAGCAGTGTACAGGGGGGAAGCTCCTACGAGCAGTACTTC	TRBD1	TRBV2	TRBJ2-7	-	15
CASGMIAGQNYNEQFF	TGCGCCAGCGGAATGATAGCGGGACAAAACTACAATGAGCAGTTCTTC	TRBD2	TRBV5-1	TRBJ2-1	-	16
CASSKLGGYGYTF	TGTGCCAGCAGCAAATTAGGAGGCTATGGCTACACCTTC	-	TRBV21-1	TRBJ1-2	-	13
CASSSWTGGAAGELFF	TGTGCCAGCAGTTCATGGACAGGGGGGGCGGCCGGGGAGCTGTTTTTT	TRBD1	TRBV27	TRBJ2-2	-	16
CASSSGSFPSDTQYF	TGTGCTAGCAGCTCCGGGAGTTTTCCATCAGATACGCAGTATTTT	-	TRBV7-7	TRBJ2-3	few	15
CASSLSGLQNYGYTF	TGTGCCAGCAGCTTAAGCGGACTCCAGAACTATGGCTACACCTTC	-	TRBV7-9	TRBJ1-2	-	15
CSASSLSGNTIYF	TGCAGTGCTAGTAGCCTCTCTGGAAACACCATATATTTT	-	TRBV20-1	TRBJ1-3	-	13
CASSEMYTAVGSPLHF	TGTGCCAGCAGTGAAATGTACACAGCAGTCGGTTCACCCCTCCACTTT	-	TRBV6-1	TRBJ1-6	-	16
CASSFVSGGEKLFF	TGTGCCAGCAGTTTCGTCTCGGGGGGTGAAAAACTGTTTTTT	-	TRBV28	TRBJ1-4	-	14
CASSLRSGYEAFF	TGCGCCAGCAGCTTGAGGAGCGGCTACGAAGCTTTCTTT	-	TRBV5-1	TRBJ1-1	few	13